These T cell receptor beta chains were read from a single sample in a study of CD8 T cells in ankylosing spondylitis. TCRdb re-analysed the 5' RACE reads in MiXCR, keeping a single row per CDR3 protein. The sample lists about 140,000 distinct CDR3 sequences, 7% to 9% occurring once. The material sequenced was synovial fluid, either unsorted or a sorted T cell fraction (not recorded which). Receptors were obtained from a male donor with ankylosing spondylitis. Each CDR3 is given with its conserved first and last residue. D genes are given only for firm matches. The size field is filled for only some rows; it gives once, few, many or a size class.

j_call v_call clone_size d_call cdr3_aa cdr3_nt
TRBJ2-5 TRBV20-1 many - CSASFEVRETQYF TGCAGTGCTAGTTTTGAGGTTCGGGAGACCCAGTACTTC
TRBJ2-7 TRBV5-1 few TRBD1 CASATVGQGAYEQYF TGCGCCAGCGCTACCGTGGGACAGGGGGCCTACGAGCAGTACTTC
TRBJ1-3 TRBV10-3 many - CAISGTQSGNTIYF TGTGCCATCAGCGGGACTCAGTCTGGAAACACCATATATTTT
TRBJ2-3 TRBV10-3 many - CAISGAGSTDTQYF TGTGCCATCAGTGGGGCAGGGAGCACAGATACGCAGTATTTT
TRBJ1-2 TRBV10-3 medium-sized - CAISQNREMVGYTF TGTGCCATCAGCCAGAACAGGGAGATGGTTGGCTACACCTTC
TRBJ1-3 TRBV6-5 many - CASSYSGHGTGNTIYF TGTGCCAGCAGTTACTCGGGGCATGGTACTGGAAACACCATATATTTT
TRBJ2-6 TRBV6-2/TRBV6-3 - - CASSYPSPGDSGANVLTF TGTGCCAGCAGTTATCCTTCCCCCGGCGACTCTGGGGCCAACGTCCTGACTTTC
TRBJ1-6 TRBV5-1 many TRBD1 CASSLARGLGSPLHF TGCGCCAGCAGCTTGGCTAGGGGGCTAGGTTCACCCCTCCACTTT
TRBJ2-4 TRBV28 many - CASSPPHPGAAKNIQYF TGTGCCAGCAGTCCGCCTCATCCGGGTGCGGCCAAAAACATTCAGTACTTC
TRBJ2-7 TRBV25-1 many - CASSGWKETEQYF TGTGCCAGCAGTGGATGGAAGGAGACAGAGCAGTACTTC
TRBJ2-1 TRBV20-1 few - CSARGGAIYNEQFF TGCAGTGCTAGAGGAGGGGCTATCTACAATGAGCAGTTCTTC
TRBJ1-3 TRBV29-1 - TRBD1 CSVTGTAGNTIYF TGCAGCGTAACCGGGACAGCTGGAAACACCATATATTTT
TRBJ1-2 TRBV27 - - CASSLGRGRYGYTF TGTGCCAGCAGTTTGGGGCGGGGGCGGTATGGCTACACCTTC
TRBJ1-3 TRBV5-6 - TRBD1 CASGRQGGNTIYF TGTGCCAGTGGAAGACAGGGAGGAAACACCATATATTTT
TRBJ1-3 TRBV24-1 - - CATSDYSGNTINF TGTGCCACCAGTGACTACTCTGGAAACACCATAAATTTT
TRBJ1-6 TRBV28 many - CASSFDGGFNSPLHF TGTGCCAGCAGTTTCGACGGGGGTTTTAACTCACCCCTCCACTTT
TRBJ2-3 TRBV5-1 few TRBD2 CASSLLAGEVGTQYF TGCGCCAGCAGCTTACTAGCGGGAGAAGTGGGTACGCAGTATTTT
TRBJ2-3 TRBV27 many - CASSLGQTPTDTQYF TGTGCCAGCAGTTTAGGACAAACCCCCACAGATACGCAGTATTTT
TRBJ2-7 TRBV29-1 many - CSVTGPPGKSSYEQYF TGCAGCGTTACGGGTCCCCCCGGAAAAAGCTCCTACGAGCAGTACTTC
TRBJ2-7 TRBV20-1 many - CSASLVLFSYEQYF TGCAGTGCTAGTCTTGTTCTTTTCTCCTACGAGCAGTACTTC
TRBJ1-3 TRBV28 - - CASSLSGNGNTIYF TGTGCCAGCAGTTTATCAGGGAATGGAAACACCATATATTTT
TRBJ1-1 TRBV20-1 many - CSARGGKRSRALDTEAFF TGCAGTGCTAGAGGCGGTAAAAGGTCCAGGGCGCTTGACACTGAAGCTTTCTTT
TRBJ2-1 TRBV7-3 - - CASSLISGAYNEQFF TGTGCCAGCAGCCTGATAAGTGGGGCCTACAATGAGCAGTTCTTC
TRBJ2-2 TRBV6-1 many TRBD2 CAASRLAGGGTGELFF TGTGCCGCCAGCCGACTAGCGGGAGGGGGGACCGGGGAGCTGTTTTTT
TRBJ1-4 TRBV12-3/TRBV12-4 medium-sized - CASSWPEKLFF TGTGCCAGCAGTTGGCCTGAAAAACTGTTTTTT
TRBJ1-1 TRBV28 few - CASSLRVEGTEAFF TGTGCCAGCAGTCTACGCGTGGAGGGGACTGAAGCTTTCTTT
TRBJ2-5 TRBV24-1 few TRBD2 CATSDLSGGRSQETQYF TGTGCCACCAGTGACCTTAGCGGGGGTCGCTCCCAAGAGACCCAGTACTTC
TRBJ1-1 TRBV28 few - CATQGTGNTEAFF TGTGCCACCCAAGGGACGGGGAACACTGAAGCTTTCTTT
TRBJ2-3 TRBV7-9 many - CASSLYALSSTDTQYF TGTGCCAGCAGCTTATACGCACTCTCTAGCACAGATACGCAGTATTTT
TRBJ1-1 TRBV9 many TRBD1 CASSVDRDRVEAFF TGTGCCAGCAGCGTAGACCGGGACAGAGTAGAAGCTTTCTTT